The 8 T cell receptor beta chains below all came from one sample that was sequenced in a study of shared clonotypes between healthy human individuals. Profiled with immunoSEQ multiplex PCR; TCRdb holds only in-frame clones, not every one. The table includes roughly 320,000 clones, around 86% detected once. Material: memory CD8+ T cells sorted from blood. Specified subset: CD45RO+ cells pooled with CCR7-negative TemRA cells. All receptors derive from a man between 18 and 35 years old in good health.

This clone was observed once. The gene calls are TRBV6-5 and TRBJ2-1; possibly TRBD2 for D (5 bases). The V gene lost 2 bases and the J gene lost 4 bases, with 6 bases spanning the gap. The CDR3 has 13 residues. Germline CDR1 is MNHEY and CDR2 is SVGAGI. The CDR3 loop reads CASSYTSYNEQFF. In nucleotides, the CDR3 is TGTGCCAGCAGTTACACTAGTTACAATGAGCAGTTCTTC.

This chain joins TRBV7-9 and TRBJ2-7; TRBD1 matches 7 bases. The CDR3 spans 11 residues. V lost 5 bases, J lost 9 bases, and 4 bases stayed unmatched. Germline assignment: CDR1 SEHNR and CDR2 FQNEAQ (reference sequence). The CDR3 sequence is CASSPGGWQYF. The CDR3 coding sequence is TGTGCCAGCAGCCCAGGGGGTTGGCAGTACTTC.

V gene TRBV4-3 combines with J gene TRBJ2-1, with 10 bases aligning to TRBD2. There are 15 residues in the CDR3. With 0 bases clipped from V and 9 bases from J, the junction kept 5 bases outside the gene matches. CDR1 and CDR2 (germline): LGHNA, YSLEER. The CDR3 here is CASSQETSGIFEQFF. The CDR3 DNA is TGCGCCAGCAGCCAAGAAACTAGCGGGATTTTTGAGCAGTTCTTC.

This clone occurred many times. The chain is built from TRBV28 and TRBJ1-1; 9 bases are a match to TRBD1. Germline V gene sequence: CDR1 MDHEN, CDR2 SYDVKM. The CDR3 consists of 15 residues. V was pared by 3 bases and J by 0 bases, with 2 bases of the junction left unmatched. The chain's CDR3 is CASSFGTGMNTEAFF. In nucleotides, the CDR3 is TGTGCCAGCAGTTTCGGGACAGGGATGAACACTGAAGCTTTCTTT.

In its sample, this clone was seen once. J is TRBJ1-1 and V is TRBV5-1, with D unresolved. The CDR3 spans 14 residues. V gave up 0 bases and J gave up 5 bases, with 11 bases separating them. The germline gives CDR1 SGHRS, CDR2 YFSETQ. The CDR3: CASSLEDEPTEAFF. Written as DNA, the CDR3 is TGCGCCAGCAGCTTGGAGGACGAACCGACTGAAGCTTTCTTT.

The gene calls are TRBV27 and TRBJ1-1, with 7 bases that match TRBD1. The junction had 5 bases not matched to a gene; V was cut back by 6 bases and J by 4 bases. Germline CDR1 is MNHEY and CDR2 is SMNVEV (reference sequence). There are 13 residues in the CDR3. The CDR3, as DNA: TGTGCCAGCAGCCCAGACAGGGCCACTGAAGCTTTCTTT. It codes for CASSPDRATEAFF.

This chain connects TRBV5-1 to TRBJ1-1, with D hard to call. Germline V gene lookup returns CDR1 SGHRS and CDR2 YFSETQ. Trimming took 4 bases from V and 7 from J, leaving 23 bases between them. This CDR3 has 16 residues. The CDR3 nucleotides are TGCGCCAGCAGCGAGTATCCCACCTTCGCTGGATTTGAAGCTTTCTTT. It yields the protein CASSEYPTFAGFEAFF.

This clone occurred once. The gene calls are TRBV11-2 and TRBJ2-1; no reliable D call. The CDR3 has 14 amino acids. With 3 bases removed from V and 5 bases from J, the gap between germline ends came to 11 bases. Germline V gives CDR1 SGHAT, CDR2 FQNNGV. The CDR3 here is CASSFGPWNNEQFF. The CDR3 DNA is TGTGCCAGCAGCTTCGGCCCCTGGAACAATGAGCAGTTCTTC.